The next 32 T cell receptor beta chains were all read from a single sample in a study of tumor-infiltrating lymphocytes in localized non-small cell lung cancer (dated by TCRdb to the early 2020s). Library preparation was by the immunoSEQ multiplex PCR assay. This immuneACCESS table, as held by TCRdb, lists in-frame sequences with V and J called but not all clones. Of the missing ones, under half trace to an unresolved V gene in checked studies; the others have no known cause. In this sample the table shows 20,000 to 30,000 clones, around 67% of which occur a single time. Around 6.3% of the sample lies in the top ten. Sequencing used lung tumor tissue. All receptors derive from a human donor with non-small cell lung cancer.

The rearrangement links TRBV6-5 to TRBJ2-7; D gene unclear. Per germline, CDR1 MNHEY and CDR2 SVGAGI. V lost 5 bases and J 2 bases, leaving 16 bases between the germline ends. This CDR3 has 15 amino acids. The CDR3 region is CASSRAAPATYEQYF. Here the CDR3 DNA reads TGTGCCAGCAGTCGGGCGGCCCCCGCCACCTACGAGCAGTACTTC.

V and J are TRBV7-2 and TRBJ1-1; D gene uncertain. The V and J ends lost 2 bases and 4 bases respectively, with 14 bases between them. The CDR3 covers 15 residues. Germline V gene sequence: CDR1 SGHTA, CDR2 FQGNSA. The chain's CDR3 is CASSLSGDMVTEAFF. DNA for the CDR3: TGTGCCAGCAGCTTATCTGGGGATATGGTCACTGAAGCTTTCTTT.

The rearrangement links TRBV13 to TRBJ1-2; perhaps TRBD1 as D (6 bases). The CDR3 runs to 15 residues. Germline V gives CDR1 PRHDT, CDR2 FYEKMQ (reference sequence). The V and J ends lost 5 bases and 8 bases respectively, with 21 bases between them. Written as DNA, the CDR3 is TGTGCCAGCAGCCTTAGTCCAGGGGAGTTGGGCGGCTACACCTTC. This translates into CASSLSPGELGGYTF.

The V call is TRBV5-1, the J call TRBJ2-5, with 7 bases fitting TRBD2. V dropped 4 bases and J dropped 5; count of bases not matched to a gene: 5. The CDR3 is made up of 13 amino acids. Germline values: CDR1 SGHRS, CDR2 YFSETQ. As DNA, the CDR3 is TGCGCCAGCAGCGTTGGGGGGGAGGAGACCCAGTACTTC. Protein: CASSVGGEETQYF. Complete variable domain (other parts from reference TRBV5-1 and TRBJ2-5): KAGVTQTPRYLIKTRGQQVTLSCSPISGHRSVSWYQQTPGQGLQFLFEYFSETQRNKGNFPGRFSGRQFSNSRSEMNVSTLELGDSALYLCASSVGGEETQYFGPGTRLLVL.

The chain employs TRBV10-3 and TRBJ2-1; D gene uncertain. Germline V gene sequence: CDR1 ENHRY, CDR2 SYGVKD. The CDR3 length is 14 residues. Trimming took 0 bases from V and 7 from J, leaving 10 bases between them. As DNA, the CDR3 is TGTGCCATCAGTGAGTCGATAAACCAGAATGAGCAGTTCTTC. Its translation: CAISESINQNEQFF.

The chain combines TRBV4-3 with TRBJ1-5; D is possibly TRBD1 (6 bases). V shed 0 bases and J shed 9 bases, with 15 bases lying between them. This CDR3 is built from 15 residues. CDR1 LGHNA and CDR2 YSLEER come from the germline V gene. As DNA, the CDR3 is TGCGCCAGCAGCCAAGATCGGCAGGGGACAACGCCCCAGCATTTT. This sequence encodes CASSQDRQGTTPQHF.

The CDR3 nucleotides read TGTGCCAGCAGTGATAGCGGGGGGGCCTACAATGAGCAGTTCTTC. Translated, it gives CASSDSGGAYNEQFF. This chain connects TRBV6-4 to TRBJ2-1; 11 bases fit TRBD2. Germline V CDR1 and CDR2: MRHNA, SNTAGT. CDR3 length: 15 amino acids. J lost 2 bases, V lost 3 bases, and 0 bases had no gene match.

There are a few counts of this clone. The V and J genes are TRBV9 and TRBJ1-5; the D gene is possibly TRBD1 (6 bases). With 4 bases removed from V and 3 bases from J, the gap between germline ends came to 14 bases. The CDR3 has 15 residues. Germline values: CDR1 SGDLS, CDR2 YYNGEE. The CDR3 bases are TGTGCCAGCAGCCCCCGCGGGGGCTCCAATCAGCCCCAGCATTTT. This translates into CASSPRGGSNQPQHF.

This chain joins TRBV18 and TRBJ1-1; D is perhaps TRBD1 (5 bases). From germline, CDR1 is KGHSH and CDR2 LQKENI. The CDR3 is 16 residues long. The ends were cut back, 3 bases at V and 4 bases at J, with 18 bases in the middle. The CDR3 sequence: CASSPQGRERLTEAFF. As DNA, the CDR3 is TGTGCCAGCTCACCCCAGGGCAGGGAGCGACTCACTGAAGCTTTCTTT.

This chain joins TRBV6-5 and TRBJ2-2, with D possibly matching TRBD1 (5 bases). The germline V and J ends were trimmed by 7 bases and 1 base, with 13 bases remaining between them. This CDR3 region has 15 residues. Germline CDR1 MNHEY, CDR2 SVGAGI. For the CDR3, the DNA is TGTGCCAGCACCCGTCGGACACAGAACACCGGGGAGCTGTTTTTT. Its translation: CASTRRTQNTGELFF.

Only a few counts were recorded for this clone. CDR3 coding DNA: TGTGCCACCAGCAGTTACGACAGGGGGAATTCACCCCTCCACTTT. This sequence encodes CATSSYDRGNSPLHF. V usage is TRBV15 and J usage is TRBJ1-6, with 9 bases aligning to TRBD1. CDR3 length equals 15 residues. V lost 3 bases to trimming and J lost 7 bases; unmatched junction nucleotides: 4. Germline loops: CDR1 LNHNV, CDR2 YYDKDF (reference sequence).

This sequence joins TRBV11-2 and TRBJ1-6; 8 bases are shared with TRBD1. Germline CDR1 is SGHAT and CDR2 is FQNNGV. This CDR3 region has 16 residues. The J segment lost 12 bases and the V segment lost 5 bases, leaving 15 bases of the junction unmatched. The CDR3 DNA is TGTGCCAGCAGCCCGAGTAGAGGTGGACAGGGTCGACCCCTCCACTTT. The encoded protein is CASSPSRGGQGRPLHF. Supplemented by reference TRBV11-2 and TRBJ1-6, the full variable domain reads EAGVAQSPRYKIIEKRQSVAFWCNPISGHATLYWYQQILGQGPKLLIQFQNNGVVDDSQLPKDRFSAERLKGVDSTLKIQPAKLEDSAVYLCASSPSRGGQGRPLHFGNGTRLTVT.

V gene TRBV7-2 combines with J gene TRBJ2-7, with 7 bases identical to TRBD1. Germline CDR1 and CDR2: SGHTA and FQGNSA. Trimming took 4 bases from V and 0 from J; bases not matched to a gene: 6. This CDR3 region has 15 residues. The CDR3 sequence is CASSSSTGISYEQYF. The CDR3, as DNA: TGTGCCAGCAGCTCCTCGACAGGGATCTCCTACGAGCAGTACTTC.

The J gene is TRBJ1-2, the V gene TRBV2, with D unresolved. Trimming pared 6 bases from V and 6 bases from J, leaving 5 bases between. Germline values: CDR1 SNHLY, CDR2 FYNNEI. The CDR3 is 10 amino acids. CDR3: CASRDDGYTF. The CDR3 DNA is TGTGCCAGCAGGGACGATGGCTACACCTTC.

This chain uses TRBV5-1 with TRBJ2-1; possible D gene TRBD1, 6 bases. This CDR3 spans 13 amino acids. Germline V gives CDR1 SGHRS, CDR2 YFSETQ. V lost 1 base to trimming and J lost 8 bases, with 10 bases between them. The CDR3 DNA reads TGCGCCAGCAGCTTGAACAGGGCAGATGAGCAGTTCTTC. Its protein is CASSLNRADEQFF.

This chain links TRBV18 with TRBJ1-3; D is uncertain. This CDR3 comprises 14 residues. Per the germline V gene, CDR1 is KGHSH and CDR2 is LQKENI. V dropped 6 bases and J dropped 0 bases, with 9 bases sitting between them. DNA of the CDR3: TGTGCCAGCTCCCCAGGAGACTCTGGAAACACCATATATTTT. It is translated as CASSPGDSGNTIYF.

There are a few counts of this clone. The chain links TRBV5-4 to TRBJ1-2, with 7 bases that match TRBD1. The V gene end was trimmed by 5 bases and the J gene end by 4 bases; junction bases not matched to a gene: 14. CDR1 and CDR2 from the germline V gene are SGHNT and YYREEE (reference sequence). The CDR3 extends over 16 amino acids. CDR3 sequence reads: CASRPTRQGSSYGYTF. DNA of the CDR3: TGTGCCAGCAGACCGACGAGACAGGGATCATCCTATGGCTACACCTTC.

This chain connects TRBV5-6 to TRBJ1-4, with no clear D. Germline V gives CDR1 SGHDT, CDR2 YYEEEE. V dropped 1 base and J dropped 7 bases, with 11 bases sitting between them. The CDR3 is 14 residues long. CDR3 in amino acids: CASSLTHASEKLFF. The CDR3 DNA is TGTGCCAGCAGCTTGACCCACGCTAGTGAAAAACTGTTTTTT.

The chain carries TRBV19 and TRBJ2-6; D unclear. The V gene lost 1 base and the J gene lost 0 bases, with 7 bases spanning the gap. The length of the CDR3 is 16 residues. Per the germline V gene, CDR1 is LNHDA and CDR2 is SQIVND (reference sequence). Here the CDR3 DNA reads TGTGCCAGTAGTATAGGGGTTGCCTCTGGGGCCAACGTCCTGACTTTC. It specifies CASSIGVASGANVLTF. Complete variable domain (other parts from reference TRBV19 and TRBJ2-6): DGGITQSPKYLFRKEGQNVTLSCEQNLNHDAMYWYRQDPGQGLRLIYYSQIVNDFQKGDIAEGYSVSREKKESFPLTVTSAQKNPTAFYLCASSIGVASGANVLTFGAGSRLTVL.

The V and J genes are TRBV5-6 and TRBJ2-5; D is unresolved. With 4 bases removed from V and 0 bases from J, the gap between germline ends came to 13 bases. This CDR3 spans 15 amino acids. The germline gives CDR1 SGHDT, CDR2 YYEEEE. CDR3 loop: CASSTRTVYQETQYF. CDR3 bases: TGTGCCAGCAGCACCAGGACGGTTTACCAAGAGACCCAGTACTTC.

The sample holds a few counts of this clone. The genes are TRBV19 and TRBJ2-2; no clear D gene. Trimming pared 5 bases from V and 3 bases from J, leaving 4 bases between. CDR1 and CDR2 from the germline V gene are LNHDA and SQIVND (reference sequence). The CDR3 length is 12 residues. This chain's CDR3 is CASSWDTGELFF. The CDR3 DNA is TGTGCCAGTAGTTGGGACACCGGGGAGCTGTTTTTT.

This clone has a handful of counts. The chain combines TRBV7-9 with TRBJ2-7; D assignment may be TRBD1 or TRBD2 (6 bases each). CDR1 and CDR2 (germline): SEHNR, FQNEAQ (reference sequence). There are 14 residues in the CDR3. Trimming stripped 5 bases from V and 5 bases from J, with 16 bases between. The CDR3 DNA is TGTGCCAGCAGCCTACGGGGGCAGGCAGACGAGCAGTACTTC. The encoded protein is CASSLRGQADEQYF.

Here the CDR3 DNA reads TGCGCCAGCAGCCAAGCAACGGTTCGAGCAACTAATGAAAAACTGTTTTTT. Its protein is CASSQATVRATNEKLFF. This rearrangement joins TRBV4-3 to TRBJ1-4; no reliable D call. CDR1 LGHNA and CDR2 YSLEER come from the germline V gene. Trimming removed 1 base from V and 0 bases from J, with 12 bases in between. This CDR3 comprises 17 residues.

The V call is TRBV19, the J call TRBJ2-2, with 7 bases lining up with TRBD1. V was clipped by 5 bases and J by 5 bases; unmatched bases: 8. Germline V gene data show CDR1 as LNHDA and CDR2 as SQIVND (reference sequence). This CDR3 region has 15 residues. The CDR3 bases are TGTGCCAGTAGTCCATACAGGGGAATAACCGGGGAGCTGTTTTTT. Its protein product is CASSPYRGITGELFF.

The chain combines TRBV4-1 with TRBJ1-4; D uncertain. The CDR3 has 16 amino acids. CDR1 MGHRA and CDR2 YSYEKL come from the germline V gene. Deletions cut 1 base from V and 0 bases from J, with 9 bases between. CDR3 sequence reads: CASSQGHRATNEKLFF. DNA for the CDR3: TGCGCCAGCAGCCAAGGTCACAGAGCAACTAATGAAAAACTGTTTTTT.

This clone was detected only a few times. The rearrangement links TRBV5-1 to TRBJ2-3; D is uncertain. Germline CDR1 reads SGHRS; CDR2 reads YFSETQ. Trimming shortened V by 6 bases and J by 0 bases, and 14 bases separated the two germline ends. The CDR3 is 15 amino acids. The CDR3 nucleotides are TGCGCCAGCACTCCCGTAGGAGCTAGCACAGATACGCAGTATTTT. Translation: CASTPVGASTDTQYF.

The chain employs TRBV11-2 and TRBJ2-3; D gene unclear. The germline V and J ends were trimmed by 1 base and 4 bases, with 12 bases remaining between them. CDR1 is SGHAT, CDR2 FQNNGV, per germline. This CDR3 is 15 amino acids long. The CDR3 DNA is TGTGCCAGCAGCTTAGCCCATCAGGCGCCAGATACGCAGTATTTT. Translated, it gives CASSLAHQAPDTQYF.

This clone has only a few counts. The chain uses TRBV7-2 and TRBJ2-2; D might be TRBD2 (6 bases). CDR3 length equals 14 residues. Germline V gives CDR1 SGHTA, CDR2 FQGNSA. V was clipped by 6 bases and J by 0 bases, with 8 bases between them. This CDR3 reads CASSGGSNTGELFF. DNA for the CDR3: TGTGCCAGCAGTGGGGGGTCGAACACCGGGGAGCTGTTTTTT.

The chain combines TRBV30 with TRBJ1-2; D unresolved. Germline assignment: CDR1 GTSNPN and CDR2 SVGIG (reference sequence). The CDR3 length is 13 residues. V lost 7 bases and J 1 base, leaving 13 bases between the germline ends. The CDR3 here is CASTPSINYGYTF. The CDR3 nucleotides are TGTGCCTCGACCCCCTCGATTAACTATGGCTACACCTTC.

CDR3 sequence: CASSRTGTGELFF. Written as DNA, the CDR3 is TGTGCCAGCAGCCGTACAGGGACCGGGGAGCTGTTTTTT. This sequence joins TRBV27 and TRBJ2-2, with a possible D match to TRBD1 (6 bases). Trimming took off 6 bases at V and 5 bases at J, with 10 bases between the two ends. This CDR3 spans 13 amino acids. Germline lookup yields CDR1 MNHEY and CDR2 SMNVEV (reference sequence).

The gene calls are TRBV14 and TRBJ2-5; D is unclear. The CDR3 runs 13 residues. Trimming stripped 1 base from V and 6 bases from J, with 9 bases between. Germline V gene sequence: CDR1 SGHDN, CDR2 FVKESK. CDR3: CASSQGTVQTQYF. CDR3 DNA: TGTGCCAGCAGCCAAGGGACGGTTCAGACCCAGTACTTC. The whole variable domain, remainder taken from reference TRBV14 and TRBJ2-5, is EAGVTQFPSHSVIEKGQTVTLRCDPISGHDNLYWYRRVMGKEIKFLLHFVKESKQDESGMPNNRFLAERTGGTYSTLKVQPAELEDSGVYFCASSQGTVQTQYFGPGTRLLVL.

This clone was observed a few times. The chain is built from TRBV19 and TRBJ1-1; D is possibly TRBD1 (6 bases). There are 18 residues in the CDR3. From germline, CDR1 is LNHDA and CDR2 SQIVND (reference sequence). Trimming cost V 2 bases and J 0 bases, with 19 bases left between them. The CDR3 DNA is TGTGCCAGTAGTATACCAAGAGGGAGGGACACCGTGAACACTGAAGCTTTCTTT. This encodes CASSIPRGRDTVNTEAFF.